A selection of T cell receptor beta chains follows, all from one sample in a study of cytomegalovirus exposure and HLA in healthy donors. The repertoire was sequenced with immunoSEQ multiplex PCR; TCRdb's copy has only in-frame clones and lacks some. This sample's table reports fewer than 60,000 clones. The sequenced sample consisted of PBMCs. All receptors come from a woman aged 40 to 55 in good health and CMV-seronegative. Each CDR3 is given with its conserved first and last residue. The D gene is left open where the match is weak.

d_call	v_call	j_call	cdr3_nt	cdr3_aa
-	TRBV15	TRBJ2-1	TGTGCCACCAGCAGAGAGAGCCCGAGTAAGTTTGAGCAGTTCTTC	CATSRESPSKFEQFF
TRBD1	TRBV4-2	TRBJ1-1	TGTGCCAGCAGCCCGAGACAGGGGAAGGCTCCGGGGGCTTTCTTT	CASSPRQGKAPGAFF
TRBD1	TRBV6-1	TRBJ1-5	TGTGCCAGCAACGGACAGGGTCCTGATCAGCCCCAGCATTTT	CASNGQGPDQPQHF
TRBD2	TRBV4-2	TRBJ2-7	TGTGCCAGCAGCCAAGATTTCTCCACCGGGACTAGCGGGAACTCCTACGAGCAGTACTTC	CASSQDFSTGTSGNSYEQYF
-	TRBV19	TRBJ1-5	TGTGCCAGTAGTTCTACAGGGAATAGCAATCAGCCCCAGCATTTT	CASSSTGNSNQPQHF
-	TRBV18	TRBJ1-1	TGTGCCAGCTCACAGGGGGTGGACACTGAAGCTTTCTTT	CASSQGVDTEAFF
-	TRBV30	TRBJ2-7	TGTGCCTGGAGCATGGAAGGGGCCGCCTACGAGCAGTACTTC	CAWSMEGAAYEQYF
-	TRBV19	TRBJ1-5	TGTGCCAGTAGTATCCCCCCGAGTCAGCCCCAGCATTTT	CASSIPPSQPQHF
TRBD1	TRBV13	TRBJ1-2	TGTGCCAGCAGCTCGCGTGATGACAGGGGGGGAGGTAACTATGGCTACACCTTC	CASSSRDDRGGGNYGYTF
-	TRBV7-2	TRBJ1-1	TGTGCCAGCAGCTTAGACAGGAACACTGAAGCTTTCTTT	CASSLDRNTEAFF